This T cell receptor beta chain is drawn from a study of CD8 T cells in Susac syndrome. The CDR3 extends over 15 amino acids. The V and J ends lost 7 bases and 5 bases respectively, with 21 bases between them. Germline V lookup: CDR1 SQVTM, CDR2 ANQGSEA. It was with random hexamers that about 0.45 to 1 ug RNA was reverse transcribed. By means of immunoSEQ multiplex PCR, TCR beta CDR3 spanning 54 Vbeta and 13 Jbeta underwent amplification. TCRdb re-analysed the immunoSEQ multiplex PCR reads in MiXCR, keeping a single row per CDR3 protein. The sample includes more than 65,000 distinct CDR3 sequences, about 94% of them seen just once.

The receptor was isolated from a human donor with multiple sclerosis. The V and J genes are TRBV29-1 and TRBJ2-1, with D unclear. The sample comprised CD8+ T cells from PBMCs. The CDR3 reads CSARNPVGGDNEQFF. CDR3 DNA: TGCAGCGCAAGAAACCCGGTCGGTGGGGACAATGAGCAGTTCTTC.